One and the same sample provided the 22 T cell receptor beta chains below, sequenced in a study of blood T cell repertoires in COVID-19. TCRdb keeps only in-frame clones here, not all; method: immunoSEQ multiplex PCR. In the table there are about 90,000 clones, 86% of which are singletons. Sequencing used peripheral blood. The receptor source for this set is an elderly man with active or convalescent COVID-19.

As DNA, the CDR3 is TGTGCCAGCAGCCAAGGTCGGACTAGCAGAACGGGTGAGCAGTTCTTC. Its translation is CASSQGRTSRTGEQFF. The rearrangement links TRBV4-2 to TRBJ2-1, with 8 nucleotides matching TRBD2. This CDR3 comprises 16 residues. Germline CDR1 reads LGHNA; CDR2 reads YNFKEQ. V dropped 1 base and J dropped 9; count of bases not matched to a gene: 11.

The rearrangement uses TRBV4-3 and TRBJ2-1, with TRBD2 identical over 7 bases. CDR1 LGHNA and CDR2 YSLEER come from the germline V gene. Losses at the gene ends were 0 bases for V and 8 bases for J; bases not matched to a gene: 19. The CDR3 runs 19 residues. CDR3 DNA: TGCGCCAGCAGCCAAGAGATAGGGTTTCCGGCGGGAGAGAGAGATGAGCAGTTCTTC. It specifies CASSQEIGFPAGERDEQFF.

This rearrangement joins TRBV3-1 (or the pseudogene TRBV3-2) to TRBJ1-6; TRBD1 aligns across 7 bases. The CDR3 is made up of 13 amino acids. Germline V lookup: CDR1 LGHDT, CDR2 YNNKEL (reference sequence). The trim removed 9 bases at V and 3 bases at J, leaving 2 bases unmatched. This CDR3 reads CASGDSYNSPLHF. CDR3 in DNA: TGTGCCAGTGGGGACAGCTATAATTCACCCCTCCACTTT.

Here the CDR3 DNA reads TGCGCCAGCAGCTGGAGGACGGAGAACACTGAAGCTTTCTTT. As protein: CASSWRTENTEAFF. This chain joins TRBV5-1 and TRBJ1-1; D is unclear. Trimming stripped 3 bases from V and 1 base from J, with 10 bases between. The germline V gene has CDR1 SGHRS and CDR2 YFSETQ. The CDR3 contains 14 residues.

Turning to this clone: Other DNA sequences from this sample encode an identical CDR3 as well. DNA of the CDR3: TGTGCCAGCACCCTCTACGAGCAGTACTTC. It encodes CASTLYEQYF. The chain employs TRBV27 and TRBJ2-7, with unresolved D. The CDR3 runs to 10 residues. CDR1 and CDR2 (germline): MNHEY, SMNVEV (reference sequence). Between the trimmed V and J ends, which lost 7 bases and 3 bases, there was a span of 4 bases.

The table lists this clone with a count of one. The chain joins TRBV6-5 to TRBJ2-2; D perhaps matches TRBD1 (6 bases). The germline gives CDR1 MNHEY, CDR2 SVGAGI. V was trimmed by 5 bases and J by 4 bases, leaving 14 bases between them. The CDR3 is 15 residues long. CDR3 sequence (DNA): TGTGCCAGCAGTAGAGACAGGACCCCCACCGGGGAGCTGTTTTTT. The encoded protein is CASSRDRTPTGELFF.

This chain uses TRBV19 with TRBJ2-1, with a tentative D call TRBD1 (6 bases). With 6 bases removed from V and 4 bases from J, the gap between germline ends came to 13 bases. Germline CDR1 LNHDA, CDR2 SQIVND (reference sequence). The CDR3 is made up of 14 amino acids. CDR3 nucleotide sequence: TGTGCCAGTAGCGCCCGACAGGCTTACAATGAGCAGTTCTTC. This codes for CASSARQAYNEQFF.

This rearrangement joins TRBV2 to TRBJ1-3, with TRBD1 as a possible D gene (6 bases). V was cut by 4 bases and J by 0 bases, with 10 bases left in between. Germline V gives CDR1 SNHLY, CDR2 FYNNEI. The CDR3 loop spans 15 amino acids. CDR3 coding DNA: TGTGCCAGCAGTGCCGCAGGGGACTCTGGAAACACCATATATTTT. Translation gives CASSAAGDSGNTIYF.

V gene TRBV10-3 combines with J gene TRBJ2-6; unclear D gene. Deletions cut 3 bases from V and 0 bases from J, with 6 bases between. This CDR3 region has 15 residues. In germline, CDR1 is ENHRY, CDR2 SYGVKD. CDR3 residues: CAISDGSSGANVLTF. CDR3 sequence (DNA): TGTGCCATCAGTGACGGTTCCTCTGGGGCCAACGTCCTGACTTTC.

Details on this clone: Its ends do not fully match the called genes, so a read error is possible. V is TRBV18 and J is TRBJ1-1, with TRBD1 identical over 7 bases. Germline-derived CDR1 and CDR2 are KGHSH and LQKENI. This CDR3 is built from 16 residues. This CDR3 reads CASSPRAGGRGTEAFF. CDR3 nucleotide sequence: TGTGCCAGCTCCCCACGTGCGGGCGGCAGGGGGACTGAAGCTTTCTTT.

The V gene is TRBV10-3, the J gene TRBJ2-1, with 9 bases that match TRBD1. The germline CDR1 and CDR2 sequences are ENHRY and SYGVKD. This CDR3 contains 15 residues. J was trimmed by 5 bases and V by 6 bases; bases with no gene match: 8. CDR3 region: CAIREQGQGNNEQFF. In DNA, the CDR3 is TGTGCCATCAGAGAACAGGGACAGGGAAACAATGAGCAGTTCTTC.

This clone has only one observation. The rearrangement uses TRBV10-2 and TRBJ2-5; 13 nucleotides line up with TRBD2. The V segment lost 4 bases and the J segment 5 bases; nucleotides outside the gene matches: 4. Germline V CDR1 and CDR2: WSHSY, SAAADI. The CDR3 is made up of 15 amino acids. This CDR3 is CASSVTSGRIETQYF. CDR3 bases: TGCGCCAGCAGTGTGACTAGCGGGAGGATCGAGACCCAGTACTTC.

This chain joins TRBV7-2 and TRBJ2-1; the match to TRBD2 covers 11 bases. V lost 4 bases to trimming and J lost 0 bases; unmatched junction nucleotides: 11. Germline values: CDR1 SGHTA, CDR2 FQGNSA. There are 19 residues in the CDR3. CDR3 sequence (DNA): TGTGCCAGCAGCTCGGTTGGGACTAGCGGTGCGCGCTCCTACAATGAGCAGTTCTTC. This codes for CASSSVGTSGARSYNEQFF.

This chain links TRBV15 with TRBJ2-7, with D possibly TRBD1 on 5 matching bases. The germline CDR1 and CDR2 sequences are LNHNV and YYDKDF (reference sequence). This CDR3 region has 12 residues. Trimming left V 0 bases short and J 6 bases short, with 6 bases between. CDR3 coding DNA: TGTGCCACCAGCAGAGACAGGGCCGAGCAGTACTTC. It encodes CATSRDRAEQYF.

In its sample, this clone was seen a few times. V usage is TRBV18 and J usage is TRBJ2-7; 13 bases are a match to TRBD2. Germline CDR1 reads KGHSH; CDR2 reads LQKENI. Germline trimming cut 3 bases from V and 5 bases from J; bases unmatched to any gene: 4. This CDR3 has 15 amino acids. CDR3 bases: TGTGCCAGCTCACCGGGACTAGCGGGACTCAACGAGCAGTACTTC. Its protein product is CASSPGLAGLNEQYF.

V gene TRBV5-5 combines with J gene TRBJ1-5, with 12 nucleotides matching TRBD1. Per the germline V gene, CDR1 is SGHKS and CDR2 is YYEKEE (reference sequence). The length of the CDR3 is 17 residues. V lost 2 bases, J lost 7 bases, and 10 bases stayed unmatched. CDR3 DNA sequence: TGTGCCAGCAGCTTCCTACCGGGACAGGGGGCACAGCAGCCCCAGCATTTT. Its protein is CASSFLPGQGAQQPQHF.

The CDR3 is CASSYRDRGYDGQYF. CDR3 nucleotides: TGTGCCAGCAGTTACCGGGACAGGGGGTACGATGGGCAGTACTTC. The chain links TRBV6-6 to TRBJ2-7; 11 bases align to TRBD1. Germline trimming cut 2 bases from V and 9 bases from J; bases unmatched to any gene: 9. This CDR3 contains 15 residues. Per the germline V gene, CDR1 is MNHNY and CDR2 is SVGAGI (reference sequence).

The chain combines TRBV24-1 with TRBJ2-2, with 9 bases identical to TRBD1. V lost 6 bases, J lost 6 bases, and 4 bases stayed unmatched. Germline CDR1 reads KGHDR; CDR2 reads SFDVKD. The CDR3 extends over 14 amino acids. The CDR3 region is CATSKTGGSGELFF. CDR3 DNA sequence: TGTGCCACCAGTAAGACAGGGGGATCCGGGGAGCTGTTTTTT.

This clone was seen just once. V is TRBV5-6 and J is TRBJ2-1; TRBD2 matches 8 bases. The junction had 6 bases not matched to a gene; V was cut back by 1 base and J by 12 bases. Germline CDR1 SGHDT, CDR2 YYEEEE. There are 13 residues in the CDR3. This chain's CDR3 is CASSLSSGSRQFF. As DNA, the CDR3 is TGTGCCAGCAGCTTGTCGAGCGGGAGTAGGCAGTTCTTC.

This chain uses TRBV4-3 with TRBJ2-7; 11 bases map to TRBD1. The V gene end was trimmed by 0 bases and the J gene end by 2 bases; junction bases not matched to a gene: 0. Germline assignment: CDR1 LGHNA and CDR2 YSLEER. This CDR3 has 15 amino acids. CDR3 amino acids: CASSQEGQGAYEQYF. The CDR3 bases are TGCGCCAGCAGCCAAGAGGGACAGGGGGCCTACGAGCAGTACTTC.

CDR3 nucleotide sequence: TGCAGCGTTGGTATTGGACTCAAACGGAATGGCTACACCTTC. Protein sequence: CSVGIGLKRNGYTF. The V gene is TRBV29-1, the J gene TRBJ1-2; D gene unclear. The germline V and J ends were trimmed by 4 bases and 6 bases, with 18 bases remaining between them. The CDR3 extends over 14 amino acids. Germline V lookup: CDR1 SQVTM, CDR2 ANQGSEA.

This clone was observed once. The rearrangement joins TRBV6-2 or TRBV6-3 to TRBJ2-4; 7 bases fit TRBD1. Germline assignment: CDR1 MNHEY and CDR2 SVGEGT. The CDR3 runs to 15 residues. With V trimmed by 6 bases and J by 8 bases, 13 bases remained unmatched. The DNA for the CDR3 is TGTGCCAGCAGCCAGACAGGGACCCGGGATTACATTCAGTACTTC. Translation gives CASSQTGTRDYIQYF.